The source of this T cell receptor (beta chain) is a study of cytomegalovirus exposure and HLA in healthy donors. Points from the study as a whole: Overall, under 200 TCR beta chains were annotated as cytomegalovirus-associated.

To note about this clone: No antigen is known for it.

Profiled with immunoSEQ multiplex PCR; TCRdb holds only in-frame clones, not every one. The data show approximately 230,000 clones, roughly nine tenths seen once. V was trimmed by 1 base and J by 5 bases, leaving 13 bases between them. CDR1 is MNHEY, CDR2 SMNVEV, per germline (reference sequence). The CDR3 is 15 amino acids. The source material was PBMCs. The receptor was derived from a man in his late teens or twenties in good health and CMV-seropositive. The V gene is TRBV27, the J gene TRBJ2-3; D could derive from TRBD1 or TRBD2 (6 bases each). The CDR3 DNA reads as TGTGCCAGCAGTTTATATTGGGGGGCAGGAGATACGCAGTATTTT. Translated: CASSLYWGAGDTQYF.